The rows below give T cell receptor beta chains drawn from one sample of a study of cytomegalovirus exposure and HLA in healthy donors. The method was immunoSEQ multiplex PCR; TCRdb's version includes in-frame clones alone and lacks a portion of them. The top ten clones hold about 3% of a sample with 65,000 or so clones, 62% of them seen once. Sequenced: PBMCs. All receptors derive from a man younger than 40 in good health and CMV-seronegative. CDR3s include the opening cysteine and the closing phenylalanine or tryptophan.

TRBJ1-2 TRBV11-2 CASSREGDGYTF
TRBJ2-7 TRBV19 CASSPGTGNEQYF
TRBJ2-1 TRBV4-1 CASSGTGGNNEQFF
TRBJ2-1 TRBV5-8 CASSLLINGQIYNEQFF
TRBJ2-5 TRBV9 CASSPTTGLETQYF
TRBJ1-5 TRBV10-3 CAISDSYDQPQHF
TRBJ2-3 TRBV5-1 CASSYRLAETTDTQYF
TRBJ1-3 TRBV6-6 CASIGAASSGNTIYF
TRBJ2-5 TRBV7-9 CASSQPTGETQYF
TRBJ1-2 TRBV4-1 CASSPRDSGGNYGYTF
TRBJ2-1 TRBV29-1 CSAMDRGYYNEQFF